These 9 T cell receptor beta chains were sequenced from one sample in a study of response to subunit inactivated influenza vaccine. MiXCR was run by TCRdb on the RT-PCR reads, yielding one entry per CDR3 protein. Among hundreds of thousands of distinct CDR3 sequences, over 9.5% were seen once, and the ten largest hold roughly 10%. This specimen was PBMCs from blood, taken on the day of vaccination. These receptors were taken from a man aged 45 to 65 who received an inactivated influenza vaccine.

This CDR3 reads CASSQEAASWEQFF. The CDR3 DNA follows: TGCGCCAGCAGCCAAGAAGCGGCCAGCTGGGAGCAGTTCTTC. This chain links TRBV4-3 with TRBJ2-1, with D perhaps matching TRBD2 (5 bases). CDR3 size: 14 residues. Per germline, CDR1 LGHNA and CDR2 YSLEER. Trimming shortened V by 0 bases and J by 10 bases, and 13 bases separated the two germline ends.

The CDR3 nucleotides read TGTGCCAGCAGCTTAGAAGGGACTAGCTATACTGAGCAGTTCTTC. As protein: CASSLEGTSYTEQFF. This chain uses TRBV11-2 with TRBJ2-1; 9 bases match TRBD2. Per germline, CDR1 SGHAT and CDR2 FQNNGV. CDR3 length: 15 residues. The V segment lost 0 bases and the J segment 9 bases; nucleotides outside the gene matches: 6.

This chain connects TRBV5-1 to TRBJ1-4; D is undetermined. Germline CDR1 and CDR2: SGHRS and YFSETQ. This CDR3 is 16 amino acids long. Deletions cut 4 bases from V and 4 bases from J, with 17 bases between. The CDR3 sequence: CASSASPGPYNEKLFF. DNA of the CDR3: TGCGCCAGCAGCGCCTCTCCCGGGCCCTATAATGAAAAACTGTTTTTT.

This clonotype has a single count. The J gene is TRBJ2-1, the V gene TRBV7-6; the D gene is possibly TRBD2 (7 bases). Germline V gene sequence: CDR1 SGHVS, CDR2 FNYEAQ. CDR3 size: 14 residues. Trimming cost V 1 base and J 9 bases, with 13 bases left between them. CDR3 sequence (DNA): TGTGCCAGCAGCTTAGGGGTAGGGGGGGCTGAGCAGTTCTTC. The encoded protein is CASSLGVGGAEQFF.

This clonotype came up a few times. The chain has TRBV5-1 and TRBJ2-5, with 9 nucleotides matching TRBD2. Trimming at V came to 2 bases and at J to 5 bases, leaving 7 bases not matched to a gene. The length of the CDR3 is 15 residues. Germline-derived CDR1 and CDR2 are SGHRS and YFSETQ. CDR3 DNA: TGCGCCAGCAGCTTCGCGCGGGAGGGCCGGGAGACCCAGTACTTC. Translating gives CASSFAREGRETQYF.

This clonotype was counted ten times or more. CDR3: CAISEKADTGELFF. CDR3 nucleotide sequence: TGTGCCATCAGTGAGAAGGCCGACACCGGGGAGCTGTTTTTT. The chain recombines TRBV10-3 with TRBJ2-2; unclear D gene. This CDR3 has 14 amino acids. Germline CDR1 ENHRY, CDR2 SYGVKD. Trimming shortened V by 2 bases and J by 3 bases, and 7 bases separated the two germline ends.

In this sample, this clonotype turned up many times. The chain has TRBV18 and TRBJ2-6; D unresolved. CDR3 length equals 14 residues. Germline CDR1 KGHSH, CDR2 LQKENI. Trimming cost V 3 bases and J 4 bases, with 7 bases left between them. The CDR3 DNA reads as TGTGCCAGCTCACCGGGTGGCGGGGCCAACGTCCTGACTTTC. Protein product: CASSPGGGANVLTF.

This clonotype was detected many times. This sequence joins TRBV7-2 and TRBJ2-5; no clear D gene. Germline V gives CDR1 SGHTA, CDR2 FQGNSA. V lost 0 bases and J 7 bases, leaving 9 bases between the germline ends. This CDR3 comprises 13 residues. CDR3 coding DNA: TGTGCCAGCAGCTTAGCGACCAAGGGGACCCAGTACTTC. Protein product: CASSLATKGTQYF.

V usage is TRBV28 and J usage is TRBJ1-2; D is unclear. The CDR3 runs 15 residues. The V end was cut by 3 bases, the J end by 8 bases, with 19 bases between. Looked up from germline, CDR1 is MDHEN and CDR2 is SYDVKM. CDR3 coding DNA: TGTGCCAGCAGTTTCGCCCCCCGGGGTGTCAGGGGCTACACCTTC. Its protein is CASSFAPRGVRGYTF.